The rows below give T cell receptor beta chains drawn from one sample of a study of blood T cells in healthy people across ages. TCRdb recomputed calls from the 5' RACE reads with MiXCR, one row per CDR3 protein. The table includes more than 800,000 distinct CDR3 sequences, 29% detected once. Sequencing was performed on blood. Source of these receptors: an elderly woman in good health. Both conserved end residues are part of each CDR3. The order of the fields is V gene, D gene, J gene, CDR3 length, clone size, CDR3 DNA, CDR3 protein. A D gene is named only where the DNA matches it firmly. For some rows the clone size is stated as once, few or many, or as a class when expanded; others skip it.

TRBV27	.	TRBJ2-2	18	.	TGTGCCAGCAGTTTATCGGCACCGGGGTGGTTGGACACCGGGGAGCTGTTTTTT	CASSLSAPGWLDTGELFF
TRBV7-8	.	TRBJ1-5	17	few	TGTGCCAGCAGCTTAATTGCCGGGGGGGGCAGCAATCAGCCCCAGCATTTT	CASSLIAGGGSNQPQHF
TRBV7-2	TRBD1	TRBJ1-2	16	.	TGTGCCAGCAGCTTAGAGTTCGTAGGGGGCGTTTGGGGCTGCACCTTC	CASSLEFVGGVWGCTF
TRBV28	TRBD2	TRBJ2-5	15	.	TGTGCCAGCACCCAACGGCTTGGGGGGGGAGAGACCCAGTACTTC	CASTQRLGGGETQYF
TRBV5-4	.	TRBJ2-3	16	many	TGTGCCAGCAGCTCCCCGGCCCTGAGTAGCACAGATACGCAGTATTTT	CASSSPALSSTDTQYF
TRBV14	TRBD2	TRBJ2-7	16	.	TGTGCCAGCAGCCCTGGCACTAGCGGGGGGTGCTACGAGCAGTACTTC	CASSPGTSGGCYEQYF
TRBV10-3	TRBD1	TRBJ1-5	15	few	TGTGCCATCAGTGACACCCCAGGGGGCGGGCAGCCCCAGCATTTT	CAISDTPGGGQPQHF
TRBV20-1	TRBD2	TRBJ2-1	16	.	TGCAGTGCTAGAGATAGACTAGCGGGGGGGCGGTTCGAGCAGTTCTTC	CSARDRLAGGRFEQFF
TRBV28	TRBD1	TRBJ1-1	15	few	TGTGCCAGCAGTTTATGGACAGGGATGAACACTGAAGCTTTCTTT	CASSLWTGMNTEAFF
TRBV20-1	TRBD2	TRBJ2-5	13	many	TGCAGTGCTACCCGAGCGGGGATCGAGACCCAGTACTTC	CSATRAGIETQYF
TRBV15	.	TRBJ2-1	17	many	TGTGCCACCAGCAGAGATAACGGCGGGGCCTGGGGCAATGAGCAGTTCTTC	CATSRDNGGAWGNEQFF
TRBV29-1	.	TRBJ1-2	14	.	TGCAGCGTTGAAGAACGGGGCTTGGGGTATGGCTACACCTTC	CSVEERGLGYGYTF
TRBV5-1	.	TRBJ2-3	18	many	TGCGCCAGCAGCGATGGTTTGGGCGGAGGACCTAGCACAGATACGCAGTATTTT	CASSDGLGGGPSTDTQYF
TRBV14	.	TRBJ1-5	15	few	TGTGCCAGCAGCCGAGGGGGGCTTAGCAATCAGCCCCAGCATTTT	CASSRGGLSNQPQHF
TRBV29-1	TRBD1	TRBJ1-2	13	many	TGCAGCGTTGACAATACAGGGGAGGGCGGCTACACCTTC	CSVDNTGEGGYTF
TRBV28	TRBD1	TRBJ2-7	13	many	TGTGCCAGCAACATACAGGGGGGATACGAGCAGTACTTC	CASNIQGGYEQYF
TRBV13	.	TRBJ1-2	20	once	TGTGCCAGCAGCCTAACAGGCAGATCGCTAGCGTTTTCCCGTAACTATGGCTACACCTTC	CASSLTGRSLAFSRNYGYTF
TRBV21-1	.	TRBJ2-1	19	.	TGTGCCAGTTCCACCTTGGGACAGGCCCCATGGCATTCCTACAATGAGCAGTTCTTC	CASSTLGQAPWHSYNEQFF
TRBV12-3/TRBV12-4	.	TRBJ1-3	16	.	TGTGCCAGCAGTCGCAACGACGCCCTCTCTGGAAACACCATATATTTT	CASSRNDALSGNTIYF
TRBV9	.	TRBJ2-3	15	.	TGTGCCAGCAGCGTTATGGGACTCCACACAGATACGCAGTATTTT	CASSVMGLHTDTQYF
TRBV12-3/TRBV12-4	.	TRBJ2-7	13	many	TGTGCCAGCAAAAAACAGGGTGTCGGCGAGCAGTACTTC	CASKKQGVGEQYF
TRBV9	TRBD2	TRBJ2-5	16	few	TGTGCCAGCAGCCCACGACTAAGCGGGAGACAAGAGACCCAGTACTTC	CASSPRLSGRQETQYF
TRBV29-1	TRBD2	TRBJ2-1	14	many	TGCAGCGTGGCGACTAGCGGGGGGGCGTATGAGCAGTTCTTC	CSVATSGGAYEQFF
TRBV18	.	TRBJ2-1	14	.	TGTGCCGGCTCACCAGGGTTCATGTACAATGAGCAGTTCTTC	CAGSPGFMYNEQFF
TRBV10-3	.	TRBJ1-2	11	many	TGTGCCATCAGTGAGTCTGGGGGCTACACCTTC	CAISESGGYTF
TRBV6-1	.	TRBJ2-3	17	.	TGTGCCAGTAGTGGGTTCCCCGGGACCTCCCCCACAGATATGCAGTATTTT	CASSGFPGTSPTDMQYF
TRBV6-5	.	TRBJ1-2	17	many	TGTGCCAGCAGTTACTCGCAATCCTATTCAGGGAACTATGGCTACACCTTC	CASSYSQSYSGNYGYTF
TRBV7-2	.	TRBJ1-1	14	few	TGTGCCAGCAGCTTAGTCCACGGGGGCACTGAAGCTTTCTTT	CASSLVHGGTEAFF
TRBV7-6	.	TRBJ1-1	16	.	TGTGCCAGCAGCTTAAGTGGGGGACTACCGGGGACTGAAGCTTTCTTT	CASSLSGGLPGTEAFF
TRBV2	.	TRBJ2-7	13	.	TGTGCCAGCAGTGCTGACGGGGGACGCGAGCAGTACTTC	CASSADGGREQYF
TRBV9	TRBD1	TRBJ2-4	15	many	TGTGCCAGCAGCGTAGCTCCAGGGGGCGGAAACATTCAGTACTTC	CASSVAPGGGNIQYF
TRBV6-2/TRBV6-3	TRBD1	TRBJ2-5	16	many	TGTGCCAGCAGTTACAGTCTGACAGGGCGAGAAGAGACCCAGTACTTC	CASSYSLTGREETQYF
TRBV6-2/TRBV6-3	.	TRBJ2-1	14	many	TGTGCCAGCAGTTATGCGACCCGCGGGAATGAGCAGTTCTTC	CASSYATRGNEQFF
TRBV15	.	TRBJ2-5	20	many	TGTGCCACCAGCAGAGACTACCAATTTTCTGTCTCGGACGGGACAAAGACCCAGTACTTC	CATSRDYQFSVSDGTKTQYF
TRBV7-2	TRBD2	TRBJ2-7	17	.	TGTGCCAGCAGCTTAGGTCCCCTAGCGGGAGCGACCTACGAGCAGTACTTC	CASSLGPLAGATYEQYF
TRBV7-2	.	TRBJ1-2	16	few	TGTGCCGGCAGCTTAGCGTTCCAGGGGATGTCGGATGGCTACACCTTC	CAGSLAFQGMSDGYTF
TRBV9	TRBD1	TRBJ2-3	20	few	TGTGCCAGCAGCGTAGATGCCAGACCGATGGGACAGGGGGCCGCAGATACGCAGTATTTT	CASSVDARPMGQGAADTQYF
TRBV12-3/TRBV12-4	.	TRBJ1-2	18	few	TGTGCCAGCAGTCGGGGGACCTCGTGGGGGACCGGGGGGACATCCTACACCTTC	CASSRGTSWGTGGTSYTF
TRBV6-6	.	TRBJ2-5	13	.	TGTGCCAGCAGCCTAGCGATCGAAGAGACCCAGTACTTC	CASSLAIEETQYF
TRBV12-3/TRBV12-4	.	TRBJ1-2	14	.	TGTGCCAGCAGGGATAACAGGGCGGGCTATGGCTACACCTTC	CASRDNRAGYGYTF
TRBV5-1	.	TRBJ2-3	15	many	TGCGCCAGCAGCGGACTTACAGGCAACACAGATACGCAGTATTTT	CASSGLTGNTDTQYF
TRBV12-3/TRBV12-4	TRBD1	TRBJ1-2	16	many	TGTGCCAGCAGTTTTGTCCCGGGACAGGGATGGGATGGCTACACCTTC	CASSFVPGQGWDGYTF
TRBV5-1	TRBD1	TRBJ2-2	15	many	TGTGCCAGCAGCCTAGACAGGGGCAACACCGGGGAGCTGTTTTTT	CASSLDRGNTGELFF
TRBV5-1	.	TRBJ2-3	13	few	TGCGCCAGCGCCAGGGGCGGATACAATGAGCAGTATTTT	CASARGGYNEQYF
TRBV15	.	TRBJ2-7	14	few	TGTGCCACCAGCAGGGGGGCCGAGAGAGGCGAGCAGTACTTC	CATSRGAERGEQYF
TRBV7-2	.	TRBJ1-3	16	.	TGTGCCAGCAGCACAACGGGTTTCGGGGCTGGAAACACCATATATTTT	CASSTTGFGAGNTIYF